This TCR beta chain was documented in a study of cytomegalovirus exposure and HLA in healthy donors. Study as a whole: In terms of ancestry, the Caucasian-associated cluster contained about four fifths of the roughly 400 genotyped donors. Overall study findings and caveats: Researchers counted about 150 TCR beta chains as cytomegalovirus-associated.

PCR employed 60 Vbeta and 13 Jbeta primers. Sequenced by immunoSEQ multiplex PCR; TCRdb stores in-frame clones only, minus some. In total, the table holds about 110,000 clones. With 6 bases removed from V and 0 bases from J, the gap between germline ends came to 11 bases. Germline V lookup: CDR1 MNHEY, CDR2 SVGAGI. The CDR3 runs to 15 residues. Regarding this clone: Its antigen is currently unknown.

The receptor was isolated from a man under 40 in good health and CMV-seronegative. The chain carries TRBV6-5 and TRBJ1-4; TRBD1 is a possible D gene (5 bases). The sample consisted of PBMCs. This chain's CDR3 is CASSARAATNEKLFF. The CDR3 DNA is TGTGCCAGCAGCGCCAGGGCTGCAACTAATGAAAAACTGTTTTTT.